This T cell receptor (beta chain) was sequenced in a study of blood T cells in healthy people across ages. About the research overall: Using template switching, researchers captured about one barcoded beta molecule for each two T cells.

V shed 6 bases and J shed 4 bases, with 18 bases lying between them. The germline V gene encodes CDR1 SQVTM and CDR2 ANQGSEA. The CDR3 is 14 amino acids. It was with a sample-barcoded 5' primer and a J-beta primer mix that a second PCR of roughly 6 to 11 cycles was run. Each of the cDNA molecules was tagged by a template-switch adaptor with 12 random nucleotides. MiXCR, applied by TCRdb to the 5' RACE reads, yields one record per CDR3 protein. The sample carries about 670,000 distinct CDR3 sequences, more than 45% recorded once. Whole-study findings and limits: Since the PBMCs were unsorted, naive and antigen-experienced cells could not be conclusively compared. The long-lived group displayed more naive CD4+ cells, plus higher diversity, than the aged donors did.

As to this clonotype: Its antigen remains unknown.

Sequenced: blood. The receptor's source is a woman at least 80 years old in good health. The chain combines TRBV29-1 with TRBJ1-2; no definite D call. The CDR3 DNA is TGCAGCGTCCCCCGGGCAGGAAACCTCTATGGCTACACCTTC. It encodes CSVPRAGNLYGYTF.